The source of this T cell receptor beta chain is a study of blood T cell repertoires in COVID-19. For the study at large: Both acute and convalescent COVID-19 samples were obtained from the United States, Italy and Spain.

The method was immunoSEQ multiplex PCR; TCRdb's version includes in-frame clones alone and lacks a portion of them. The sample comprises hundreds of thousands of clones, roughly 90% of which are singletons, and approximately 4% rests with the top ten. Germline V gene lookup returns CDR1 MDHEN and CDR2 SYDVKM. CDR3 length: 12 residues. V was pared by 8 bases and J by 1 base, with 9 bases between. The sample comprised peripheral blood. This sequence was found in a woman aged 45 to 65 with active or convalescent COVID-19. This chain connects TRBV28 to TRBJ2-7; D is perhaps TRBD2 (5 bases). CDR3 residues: CASSPGSYEQYF. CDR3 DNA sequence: TGTGCCAGCTCTCCGGGGTCCTACGAGCAGTACTTC.